The rows below give T cell receptor beta chains drawn from one sample of a study of cytomegalovirus exposure and HLA in healthy donors. Profiling relied on immunoSEQ multiplex PCR, and the TCRdb table lists in-frame clones only, not all of them. Among more than 200,000 clones listed, around 83% were seen once. The sample consisted of PBMCs. The source of these receptors is a girl under 18 in good health and CMV-seronegative. Both conserved end residues are part of each CDR3. A D gene is named only where the DNA matches it firmly. Only some rows state a clone size, as once, few, many or a class for expanded clones.

size	D	V	J	CDR3	DNA
.	TRBD1	TRBV6-1	TRBJ1-2	CASSELPGQSNNYGYTF	TGTGCCAGCAGTGAACTACCGGGACAGAGCAATAACTATGGCTACACCTTC
.	.	TRBV2	TRBJ1-2	CASSELGPLYGYTF	TGTGCCAGCAGTGAACTTGGGCCCCTATATGGCTACACCTTC
.	TRBD1	TRBV28	TRBJ1-2	CASSLLLPTGRRDYGYTF	TGTGCCAGCAGTTTGCTCCTCCCGACAGGGCGAAGGGACTATGGCTACACCTTC
.	TRBD1	TRBV28	TRBJ1-1	CASSRHDRGNTEAFF	TGTGCCAGCAGTAGACACGACAGGGGGAACACTGAAGCTTTCTTT
.	TRBD1	TRBV7-9	TRBJ1-1	CASSPQGQLNTEAFF	TGTGCCAGCAGCCCCCAGGGACAGTTGAACACTGAAGCTTTCTTT
.	TRBD1	TRBV29-1	TRBJ1-2	CSVEEGQGGIYGYTF	TGCAGCGTTGAAGAAGGACAGGGGGGGATCTATGGCTACACCTTC
.	.	TRBV6-5	TRBJ1-2	CASSYSGQLYGYTF	TGTGCCAGCAGTTACTCTGGACAGCTCTATGGCTACACCTTC
.	.	TRBV27	TRBJ2-7	CASSFRMDWMSSYEQYF	TGTGCCAGCAGTTTCCGAATGGACTGGATGAGCTCCTACGAGCAGTACTTC
.	.	TRBV28	TRBJ1-1	CASTPGDGVTEVFF	TGTGCCAGCACTCCCGGGGATGGGGTCACTGAAGTTTTCTTT
.	.	TRBV6-6	TRBJ2-1	CASSPGQSPYNEQFF	TGTGCCAGCAGTCCTGGACAGAGTCCGTACAATGAGCAGTTCTTC
once	.	TRBV28	TRBJ1-4	CASSIREKLFF	TGTGCCAGCAGTATCAGGGAAAAACTGTTTTTT
once	.	TRBV4-2	TRBJ2-1	CASSQDLGPPLPNNEQFF	TGTGCCAGCAGCCAAGATCTTGGGCCGCCCCTACCGAACAATGAGCAGTTCTTC
.	.	TRBV15	TRBJ2-7	CATSSHYEGGVEQYF	TGTGCCACCAGCAGTCATTACGAAGGAGGGGTTGAGCAGTACTTC
.	TRBD2	TRBV6-1	TRBJ2-7	CASGGLAVLYEQYF	TGTGCCAGCGGCGGACTAGCTGTACTATACGAGCAGTACTTC
.	.	TRBV19	TRBJ2-2	CASSIYGGAFNGELFF	TGTGCCAGTAGTATTTACGGCGGGGCATTCAACGGGGAGCTGTTTTTT
.	TRBD2	TRBV4-1	TRBJ2-2	CASSPGGAGGQIGELFF	TGCGCCAGCAGCCCCGGCGGGGCGGGGGGGCAAATCGGGGAGCTGTTTTTT
.	.	TRBV30	TRBJ2-2	CAWSVSVTGELFF	TGTGCCTGGAGTGTGAGTGTTACCGGGGAGCTGTTTTTT
.	TRBD1	TRBV19	TRBJ1-2	CASSPTGNYGYTF	TGTGCCAGTAGCCCGACAGGGAACTATGGCTACACCTTC
.	.	TRBV27	TRBJ1-1	CASGGDLYPNTEAFF	TGTGCCAGCGGCGGGGACCTCTACCCGAACACTGAAGCTTTCTTT
.	.	TRBV19	TRBJ2-2	CASSSGTTTLPTGELFF	TGTGCCAGTAGTTCCGGGACAACGACTTTACCCACCGGGGAGCTGTTTTTT
.	.	TRBV27	TRBJ2-5	CATQVSRGGETQYF	TGTGCCACGCAAGTTTCACGGGGAGGAGAGACCCAGTACTTC
.	TRBD2	TRBV19	TRBJ2-3	CASTGRRGSTDTQYF	TGTGCCAGTACGGGTCGGCGGGGGAGCACAGATACGCAGTATTTT
once	.	TRBV27	TRBJ1-1	CASSSDRLHCEAFF	TGTGCCAGCAGTTCCGATCGACTCCACTGTGAAGCTTTCTTT
.	.	TRBV28	TRBJ1-1	CASRSYRSTTEAFF	TGTGCCAGCAGATCTTACAGGTCGACCACTGAAGCTTTCTTT
.	.	TRBV7-8	TRBJ2-2	CASTPNRVSDTGELFF	TGTGCCAGCACCCCAAACAGGGTTTCGGACACCGGGGAGCTGTTTTTT
.	.	TRBV27	TRBJ1-1	CASSRVNTEAFF	TGTGCCAGCAGTCGCGTGAACACTGAAGCTTTCTTT
.	.	TRBV7-2	TRBJ1-2	CASSLASGGYGYTF	TGTGCCAGCAGCTTAGCGTCGGGGGGGTATGGCTACACCTTC
.	.	TRBV6-6	TRBJ1-5	CASGPFLNGPQHF	TGTGCCAGCGGCCCCTTCCTCAATGGGCCCCAGCATTTT
.	TRBD2	TRBV7-2	TRBJ2-7	CASSLASSGSINEQYF	TGTGCCAGCAGTTTAGCCTCTAGCGGGAGTATCAACGAGCAGTACTTC